This is a list of T cell receptor beta chains from one sample in a study of cytomegalovirus exposure and HLA in healthy donors. The data were produced by immunoSEQ multiplex PCR, yet TCRdb's version contains in-frame clones alone and is incomplete. The data hold more than 90,000 clones, with 75% to 85% observed a single time. The sample comprised PBMCs. These receptors all come from a young woman in good health and CMV-seropositive. CDR3s include the opening cysteine and the closing phenylalanine or tryptophan. D genes are given only for firm matches. Not every row has a clone size; where given, it reads once, few, many or a size class.

16 | TRBJ2-7 | TRBV7-3 | TRBD2 | NA | CASSFLTGGAPREQYF | TGTGCCAGCAGCTTTCTCACGGGAGGGGCCCCTCGAGAGCAGTACTTC
15 | TRBJ1-2 | TRBV27 | NA | NA | CASSLSVAGNYGYTF | TGTGCCAGCAGTTTATCGGTTGCGGGGAACTATGGCTACACCTTC
11 | TRBJ2-7 | TRBV2 | TRBD1 | NA | CAIGQVYEQYF | TGTGCCATAGGACAGGTCTACGAGCAGTACTTC
13 | TRBJ2-7 | TRBV5-1 | NA | NA | CASSLDVTYEQYF | TGCGCCAGCAGCTTGGATGTCACCTACGAGCAGTACTTC
13 | TRBJ1-2 | TRBV28 | NA | NA | CASETEANYGYTF | TGTGCCAGTGAGACAGAAGCTAACTATGGCTACACCTTC
15 | TRBJ1-5 | TRBV19 | TRBD1 | NA | CASSTGGGGDQPQHF | TGTGCCAGTAGTACAGGAGGAGGGGGCGATCAGCCCCAGCATTTT
14 | TRBJ2-1 | TRBV6-7 | TRBD1 | NA | CASSDRAPYNEQFF | TGTGCCAGCAGTGACAGGGCCCCCTACAATGAGCAGTTCTTC
16 | TRBJ2-3 | TRBV15 | NA | NA | CATSKPIQRITDTQYF | TGTGCCACCAGCAAACCGATCCAGCGGATCACAGATACGCAGTATTTT
15 | TRBJ1-2 | TRBV6-6 | NA | NA | CASSYSPGMAYGYTF | TGTGCCAGCAGTTACTCGCCCGGGATGGCGTATGGCTACACCTTC
14 | TRBJ1-4 | TRBV18 | NA | NA | CASSYTATNEKLFF | TGTGCCAGCTCATACACCGCAACTAATGAAAAACTGTTTTTT
15 | TRBJ1-1 | TRBV5-6 | TRBD1 | NA | CASSSPGQGNTEAFF | TGTGCCAGCAGCTCGCCGGGACAGGGCAACACTGAAGCTTTCTTT
14 | TRBJ2-7 | TRBV5-1 | NA | NA | CASSLGTYSYEQYF | TGCGCCAGCAGCTTGGGCACTTATTCCTACGAGCAGTACTTC
16 | TRBJ2-2 | TRBV5-1 | NA | NA | CASSLIPPGDTGELFF | TGCGCCAGCAGCTTGATTCCCCCCGGGGACACCGGGGAGCTGTTTTTT
13 | TRBJ1-6 | TRBV27 | NA | once | CASSFGTHSPLHF | TGTGCCAGCAGTTTTGGGACTCATTCACCCCTCCACTTT
15 | TRBJ2-3 | TRBV15 | TRBD2 | few | CATSPEGREADTQYF | TGTGCCACCAGCCCGGAGGGGAGGGAGGCAGATACGCAGTATTTT
13 | TRBJ2-5 | TRBV6-5 | NA | once | CASRQGYGETQYF | TGTGCCAGCAGGCAGGGGTATGGGGAGACCCAGTACTTC
14 | TRBJ2-7 | TRBV2 | TRBD2 | few | CASSESGIPYEQYF | TGTGCCAGCAGTGAAAGCGGGATTCCCTACGAGCAGTACTTC
13 | TRBJ1-1 | TRBV9 | NA | few | CASSVGGATEAFF | TGTGCCAGCAGCGTCGGGGGAGCCACTGAAGCTTTCTTT
13 | TRBJ1-1 | TRBV6-5 | NA | many | CASSYGTGFPAFF | TGTGCCAGCAGTTACGGAACCGGGTTCCCAGCTTTCTTT
14 | TRBJ2-7 | TRBV10-3 | TRBD1 | NA | CAISERQGRYEQYF | TGTGCCATCAGTGAAAGACAGGGACGGTACGAGCAGTACTTC
14 | TRBJ1-3 | TRBV10-3 | NA | few | CAITPSQNQNTIYF | TGTGCCATCACCCCCTCGCAGAATCAAAACACCATATATTTT
11 | TRBJ1-2 | TRBV6-1 | NA | NA | CASSPRTGITF | TGTGCCAGCAGTCCCCGGACCGGGATCACCTTC
14 | TRBJ1-3 | TRBV5-1 | NA | few | CASSLAGYGNTIYF | TGCGCCAGCAGCTTGGCAGGGTACGGAAACACCATATATTTT
16 | TRBJ1-3 | TRBV7-9 | NA | few | CASSPRVGRPGNTIYF | TGTGCCAGCAGCCCGAGGGTAGGGAGACCTGGAAACACCATATATTTT
16 | TRBJ2-7 | TRBV7-9 | NA | NA | CASSLGWGQGNYEQYF | TGTGCCAGCAGCTTAGGGTGGGGGCAGGGAAACTACGAGCAGTACTTC
15 | TRBJ1-2 | TRBV6-1 | NA | NA | CASSEGTAHRDGYTF | TGTGCCAGCAGTGAAGGGACAGCCCATAGGGATGGCTACACCTTC
16 | TRBJ1-2 | TRBV5-4 | TRBD1 | few | CASSLATGANNYGYTF | TGTGCCAGCAGCCTGGCGACAGGGGCTAATAACTATGGCTACACCTTC
19 | TRBJ2-7 | TRBV4-1 | TRBD2 | NA | CASSQILHGAGLATKEQYF | TGCGCCAGCAGCCAGATACTCCACGGGGCCGGACTAGCTACTAAGGAGCAGTACTTC
17 | TRBJ1-2 | TRBV4-2 | NA | NA | CASSQELRTLTVYGYTF | TGTGCCAGCAGCCAAGAACTTCGGACTCTAACCGTCTATGGCTACACCTTC
17 | TRBJ2-5 | TRBV7-9 | NA | NA | CSSSLSLRVLNQETQYF | TGTTCCAGCAGCTTATCATTGAGGGTCCTAAACCAAGAGACCCAGTACTTC
13 | TRBJ2-1 | TRBV11-2 | TRBD2 | NA | CASSLGLEDEQFF | TGTGCCAGCAGCTTGGGACTAGAAGATGAGCAGTTCTTC
15 | TRBJ2-5 | TRBV4-1 | NA | NA | CASSLGTSREKTQYF | TGCGCCAGCAGCCTGGGGACTTCTAGGGAGAAGACCCAGTACTTC
14 | TRBJ1-2 | TRBV2 | TRBD1 | NA | CASRETGSDYGYTF | TGTGCCAGCAGGGAGACAGGGTCAGACTATGGCTACACCTTC